The present T cell receptor (beta chain) was sequenced within a study of identical twins. Findings of the study overall: It was possible that invariant MAIT and iNKT cells partly confounded the zero-insertion analyses.

Everyone who gave samples was a healthy Caucasian. At least ten counts were recorded for this clonotype. The antigen is not known. Through template switching, a universal primer site was introduced, and the cDNA contained unique molecular identifiers. Using its own MiXCR run on the 5' RACE reads, TCRdb lists one record per CDR3 protein. There are just under 650,000 distinct CDR3 sequences in the sample; less than 9% occur only once, and about 1.6% lies in the top ten. Trimming took 5 bases from V and 1 from J, leaving 8 bases between them. This CDR3 is built from 13 residues. Germline V lookup: CDR1 SGHTA, CDR2 FQGTGA. The data also belong to a second study, concerning yellow fever vaccine responses in identical twins. Per that paper: Among the twins, the vaccine T cell response reportedly seemed partly convergent and partly personalized.

The sample comprised PBMCs. This chain uses TRBV7-3 with TRBJ1-1; D not certain. This receptor was taken from a woman aged 18-35 years in good health. The CDR3, as DNA: TGTGCCAGCAGCATCCAAAGGAACACTGAAGCTTTCTTT. It specifies CASSIQRNTEAFF.